Each of the 3 T cell receptor beta chains below was sequenced from the same sample in a study of relationships among human T cell subsets. From mRNA, alpha and beta CDR3 regions were amplified using semiquantitative ARM-PCR. Exponential amplification used communal superprimers after tagged nested gene-specific primers in ARM-PCR. TCRdb processed the multiplex PCR reads anew with MiXCR; each CDR3 protein has one entry. The sample records around 14,000 distinct CDR3 sequences, about 56% being singletons. The sample taken for sequencing was total T cells sorted from blood. Receptor source: a man aged 35 to 55 in good health.

V usage is TRBV27 and J usage is TRBJ1-4; tentatively, D is TRBD1 (5 bases). CDR3 length equals 14 residues. V lost 3 bases and J 3 bases, leaving 8 bases between the germline ends. The V gene's germline CDR1 is MNHEY and CDR2 SMNVEV (reference sequence). The CDR3 DNA reads TGTGCCAGCAGTTTTGTGGGGCCTAATGAAAAACTGTTTTTT. Translated: CASSFVGPNEKLFF.

This clonotype was counted between two and nine times. The rearrangement uses TRBV11-2 and TRBJ2-7; TRBD1 or TRBD2 may be the D gene (6 bases each). Germline V gene data show CDR1 as SGHAT and CDR2 as FQNNGV. V lost 10 bases and J 3 bases, leaving 13 bases between the germline ends. The CDR3 length is 12 residues. This CDR3 reads CATRGGGYEQYF. The CDR3 coding sequence is TGTGCCACCCGCGGAGGGGGCTACGAGCAGTACTTC.

The rearrangement uses TRBV20-1 and TRBJ2-3; D is unclear. Germline lookup yields CDR1 DFQATT and CDR2 SNEGSKA (reference sequence). Trimming stripped 6 bases from V and 3 bases from J, with 7 bases between. CDR3 size: 11 residues. CDR3 coding DNA: TGCAGTGCCCCCAGAACAGATACGCAGTATTTT. It specifies CSAPRTDTQYF.